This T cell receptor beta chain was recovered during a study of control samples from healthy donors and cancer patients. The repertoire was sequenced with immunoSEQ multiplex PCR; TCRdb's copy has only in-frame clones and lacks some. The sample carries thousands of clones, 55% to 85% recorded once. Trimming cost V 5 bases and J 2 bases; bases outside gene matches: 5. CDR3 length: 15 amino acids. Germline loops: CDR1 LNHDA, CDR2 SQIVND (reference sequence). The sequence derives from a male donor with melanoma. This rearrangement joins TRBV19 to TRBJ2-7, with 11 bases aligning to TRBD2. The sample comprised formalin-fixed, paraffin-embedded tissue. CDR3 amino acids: CASSPGTSGAYEQYF. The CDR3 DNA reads TGTGCCAGTAGTCCCGGGACTAGCGGAGCCTACGAGCAGTACTTC.